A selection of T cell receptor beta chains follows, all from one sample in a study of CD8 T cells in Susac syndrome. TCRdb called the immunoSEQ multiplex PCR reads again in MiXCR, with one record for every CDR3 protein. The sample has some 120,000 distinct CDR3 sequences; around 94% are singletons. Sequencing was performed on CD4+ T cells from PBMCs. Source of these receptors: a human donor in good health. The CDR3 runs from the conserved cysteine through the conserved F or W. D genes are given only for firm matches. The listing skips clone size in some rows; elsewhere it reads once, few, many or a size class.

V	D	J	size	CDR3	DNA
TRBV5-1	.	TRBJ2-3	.	CASSTLSTDTQYF	TGCGCCAGCAGCACCCTAAGCACAGATACGCAGTATTTT
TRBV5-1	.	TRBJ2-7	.	CASSSWTQGPYEQYF	TGCGCCAGCAGCTCCTGGACTCAAGGCCCCTACGAGCAGTACTTC
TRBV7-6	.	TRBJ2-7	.	CASSPRVTGPSTYEQYF	TGTGCCAGCAGCCCTCGAGTTACCGGCCCTTCCACCTACGAGCAGTACTTC
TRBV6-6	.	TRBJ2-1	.	CASTLTGLKGPHEQFF	TGTGCCAGCACCCTAACCGGCCTTAAGGGGCCTCATGAGCAGTTCTTC
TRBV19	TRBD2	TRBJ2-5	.	CASSIGGSGSAETQYF	TGTGCCAGTAGTATCGGAGGTAGCGGGAGTGCGGAGACCCAGTACTTC
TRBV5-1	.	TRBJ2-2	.	CASSFRDTFTGELFF	TGCGCCAGCAGCTTCCGGGACACCTTCACCGGGGAGCTGTTTTTT
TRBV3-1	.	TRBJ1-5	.	CASSQDRYSNQPQHF	TGTGCCAGCAGCCAAGATCGGTATAGCAATCAGCCCCAGCATTTT
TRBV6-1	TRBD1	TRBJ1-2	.	CASSHMKGGQGGYGYTF	TGTGCCAGCAGCCACATGAAGGGTGGACAGGGCGGATATGGCTACACCTTC
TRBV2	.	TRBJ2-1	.	CASSLGRLPRREGEQFF	TGTGCCAGCAGTCTAGGCAGACTACCGAGGAGGGAAGGTGAGCAGTTCTTC
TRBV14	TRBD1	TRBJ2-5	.	CASSQAWDRPNQETQYF	TGTGCCAGCAGCCAAGCTTGGGACAGACCAAACCAAGAGACCCAGTACTTC
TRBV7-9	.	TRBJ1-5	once	CASSSRKGWPQHF	TGTGCCAGCAGCTCACGCAAGGGCTGGCCCCAGCATTTT
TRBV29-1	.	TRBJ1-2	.	CSVGDESKGAGTF	TGCAGCGTTGGGGACGAGTCAAAGGGCGCAGGAACCTTC
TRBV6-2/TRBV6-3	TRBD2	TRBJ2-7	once	CASSYRLAGGYEQYF	TGTGCCAGCAGTTACCGACTAGCGGGAGGGTACGAGCAGTACTTC
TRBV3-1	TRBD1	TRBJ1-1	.	CASSLRTGGTEAFF	TGTGCCAGCAGCCTCCGGACAGGGGGCACTGAAGCTTTCTTT
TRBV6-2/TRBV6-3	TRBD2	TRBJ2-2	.	CASSYTGAATSITGELFF	TGTGCCAGCAGTTACACCGGGGCGGCGACTAGCATCACCGGGGAGCTGTTTTTT
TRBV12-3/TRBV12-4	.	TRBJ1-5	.	CASSFGGVGQPQHF	TGTGCCAGCAGTTTTGGGGGAGTGGGTCAGCCCCAGCATTTT
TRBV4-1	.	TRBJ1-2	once	CASSSVVPGGYTF	TGCGCCAGCAGCTCCGTCGTCCCTGGTGGCTACACCTTC
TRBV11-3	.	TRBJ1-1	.	CASSLGRESEAFF	TGTGCCAGCAGCTTAGGCAGGGAGAGTGAAGCTTTCTTT
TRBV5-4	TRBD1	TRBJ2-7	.	CASSLGGDSTYEQYF	TGTGCCAGCAGCTTGGGAGGGGACAGTACCTACGAGCAGTACTTC
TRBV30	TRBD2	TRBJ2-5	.	CAWSVTGGLETQYF	TGTGCCTGGAGTGTGACGGGAGGGCTTGAGACCCAGTACTTC
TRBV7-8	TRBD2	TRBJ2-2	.	CASSLASGRAGELFF	TGTGCCAGCAGCTTAGCTAGCGGGAGGGCCGGGGAGCTGTTTTTT
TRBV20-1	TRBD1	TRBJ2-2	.	CSAPDRGHNTGELFF	TGCAGTGCACCAGACAGGGGGCATAACACCGGGGAGCTGTTTTTT
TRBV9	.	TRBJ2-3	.	CASSVGLIDTQYF	TGTGCCAGCAGCGTAGGACTCATAGATACGCAGTATTTT
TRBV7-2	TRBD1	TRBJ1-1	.	CASSPPTGARRNTEAFF	TGTGCCAGCAGCCCTCCGACAGGGGCGAGAAGGAACACTGAAGCTTTCTTT
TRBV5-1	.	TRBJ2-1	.	CASSLVHGGGVVNEQFF	TGCGCCAGCAGCTTGGTACATGGCGGGGGCGTGGTCAATGAGCAGTTCTTC
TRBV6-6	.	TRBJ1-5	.	CASSYSPGGDQPQHF	TGTGCCAGCAGTTACTCACCCGGGGGCGATCAGCCCCAGCATTTT
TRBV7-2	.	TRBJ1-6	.	CASSLRQASPLHF	TGTGCCAGCAGCTTGAGGCAGGCTTCACCCCTCCACTTT
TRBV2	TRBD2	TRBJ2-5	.	CASSELTGGQETQYF	TGTGCCAGCAGTGAACTTACGGGAGGCCAAGAGACCCAGTACTTC
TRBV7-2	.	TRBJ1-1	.	CASVHGPQSTEAFF	TGTGCCAGCGTACACGGCCCGCAAAGCACTGAAGCTTTCTTT
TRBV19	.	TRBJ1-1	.	CASSPMGRRLNTEAFF	TGTGCCAGTAGTCCTATGGGACGAAGGTTGAACACTGAAGCTTTCTTT
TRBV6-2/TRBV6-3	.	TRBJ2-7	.	CASSYGWGREEQYF	TGTGCCAGCAGTTACGGCTGGGGTCGTGAAGAGCAGTACTTC
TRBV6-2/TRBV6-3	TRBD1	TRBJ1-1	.	CASTVGQGQWNTEAFF	TGTGCCAGCACCGTGGGACAGGGCCAATGGAACACTGAAGCTTTCTTT
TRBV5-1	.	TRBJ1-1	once	CASSEGGTEAFF	TGCGCCAGCAGCGAGGGAGGCACTGAAGCTTTCTTT
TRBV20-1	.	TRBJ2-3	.	CSARASSTDTQYF	TGCAGTGCTAGAGCTTCTAGCACAGATACGCAGTATTTT
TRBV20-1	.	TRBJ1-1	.	CSAWDGLNTEAFF	TGCAGTGCTTGGGACGGACTAAACACTGAAGCTTTCTTT
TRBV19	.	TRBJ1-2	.	CASSPTGAPRGYTF	TGTGCCAGTAGTCCGACCGGAGCCCCGAGGGGCTACACCTTC
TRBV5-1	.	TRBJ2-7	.	CASSPQGTSYEQYF	TGCGCCAGCAGCCCCCAGGGGACATCCTACGAGCAGTACTTC
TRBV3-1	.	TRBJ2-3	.	CASSQDRGRSSTDTQYF	TGTGCCAGCAGCCAAGATCGTGGTCGGTCTAGCACAGATACGCAGTATTTT